The 24 T cell receptor beta chains below come from one sample, sequenced in a study of CD8+ T cells in alopecia areata. Documented treatment: oral pan-JAK inhibitor, 5-10 mg twice daily. Following extraction, RNA underwent reverse transcription to cDNA, which served as the sequencing template. Clones were sequenced by immunoSEQ multiplex PCR, and TCRdb holds only the in-frame ones, with some missing. Here the sample spans 150,000 to 200,000 clones, about three fifths being singletons. The sequences come from CD4+ T cells sorted from blood, collected at week 4, from a patient treated with tofacitinib. The source of these receptors is a human donor with alopecia areata.

This chain links TRBV29-1 with TRBJ2-2; D gene ambiguous. V dropped 4 bases and J dropped 2 bases, with 2 bases sitting between them. The germline V gene encodes CDR1 SQVTM and CDR2 ANQGSEA. This CDR3 has 11 amino acids. Here the CDR3 DNA reads TGCAGCGTTGCAAACACCGGGGAGCTGTTTTTT. Protein product: CSVANTGELFF.

V gene TRBV29-1 combines with J gene TRBJ2-1; TRBD2 might be the D (7 bases). This CDR3 region has 11 residues. Germline V lookup: CDR1 SQVTM, CDR2 ANQGSEA. The DNA of the CDR3 is TGCAGTGGCAGGGGAGGGGATGAGCAGTTCTTC. It is translated as CSGRGGDEQFF.

There are a few counts of this clone. The chain is built from TRBV5-1 and TRBJ2-5; TRBD2 agrees at 7 bases. J lost 1 base, V lost 3 bases, and 3 bases had no gene match. CDR3 length equals 14 residues. Germline assignment: CDR1 SGHRS and CDR2 YFSETQ. The CDR3 region has the DNA TGCGCCAGCAGCTCTACTAGCGCCCAAGAGACCCAGTACTTC. Its translation: CASSSTSAQETQYF. Using reference TRBV5-1 and TRBJ2-5 for the parts outside the CDR3, the full variable domain is KAGVTQTPRYLIKTRGQQVTLSCSPISGHRSVSWYQQTPGQGLQFLFEYFSETQRNKGNFPGRFSGRQFSNSRSEMNVSTLELGDSALYLCASSSTSAQETQYFGPGTRLLVL.

This chain uses TRBV6-5 with TRBJ2-7; tentative D call: TRBD1 (5 bases). This CDR3 spans 11 amino acids. Germline CDR1 reads MNHEY; CDR2 reads SVGAGI. V was cut by 0 bases and J by 11 bases, with 8 bases left in between. The CDR3 bases are TGTGCCAGCAGTTACTCGGGGCTTGAGTACTTC. Translated: CASSYSGLEYF.

The chain has TRBV7-9 and TRBJ2-6; D not certain. The germline V gene has CDR1 SEHNR and CDR2 FQNEAQ (reference sequence). This CDR3 has 15 residues. V shed 2 bases and J shed 0 bases, with 5 bases lying between them. The DNA of the CDR3 is TGTGCCAGCAGCTTATCCCTCTCTGGGGCCAACGTCCTGACTTTC. Translated: CASSLSLSGANVLTF.

This clone was seen a single time. This chain links TRBV29-1 with TRBJ2-7; 7 nucleotides agree with TRBD1. Trimming took 6 bases from V and 5 from J; bases not matched to a gene: 13. The germline gives CDR1 SQVTM, CDR2 ANQGSEA. This CDR3 region has 14 residues. The CDR3 here is CSVVIVTGFHEQYF. CDR3 nucleotides: TGCAGCGTAGTGATCGTGACAGGGTTCCACGAGCAGTACTTC.

Comments on this clone: Other nucleotide sequences in the sample specify the same CDR3. The V and J genes are TRBV29-1 and TRBJ2-5; D is unclear. Germline V CDR1 and CDR2: SQVTM, ANQGSEA. This CDR3 spans 12 amino acids. The V end was cut by 4 bases, the J end by 0 bases, with 6 bases between. The CDR3 protein is CSVAGYQETQYF. As DNA, the CDR3 is TGCAGCGTTGCCGGTTACCAAGAGACCCAGTACTTC.

This chain joins TRBV30 and TRBJ2-5, with D possibly being TRBD1 (5 bases). Trimming left V 1 base short and J 1 base short, with 7 bases between. The CDR3 extends over 13 amino acids. The germline CDR1 and CDR2 sequences are GTSNPN and SVGIG (reference sequence). CDR3 in DNA: TGTGCCTGGAGTGCCAGGGCCCAAGAGACCCAGTACTTC. Translated: CAWSARAQETQYF.

V gene TRBV27 combines with J gene TRBJ1-6; D is uncertain. V lost 4 bases, J lost 13 bases, and 26 bases lay in between. Looked up from germline, CDR1 is MNHEY and CDR2 is SMNVEV (reference sequence). The CDR3 contains 17 residues. CDR3 protein: CASSSSASGAGRSPLHF. CDR3 DNA: TGTGCCAGCAGTTCCTCAGCTTCCGGCGCGGGCCGGTCGCCCCTCCACTTT.

This clone was seen a handful of times. The V and J genes are TRBV29-1 and TRBJ1-2; 9 bases are a match to TRBD1. Trimming at V came to 6 bases and at J to 6 bases, leaving 2 bases not matched to a gene. Germline V gene sequence: CDR1 SQVTM, CDR2 ANQGSEA. The length of the CDR3 is 11 residues. The CDR3 reads CSVTGGDGYTF. The DNA of the CDR3 is TGCAGCGTCACAGGGGGCGATGGCTACACCTTC.

The J gene is TRBJ2-3, the V gene TRBV5-4, with 10 bases matching TRBD1. The CDR3 runs to 14 residues. V lost 4 bases and J lost 5; bases outside the gene matches: 4. The germline V gene encodes CDR1 SGHNT and CDR2 YYREEE (reference sequence). The DNA of the CDR3 is TGTGCCAGCAGCCACGGACAGGGGGGAGATACGCAGTATTTT. Translating it yields CASSHGQGGDTQYF.

This chain connects TRBV15 to TRBJ1-6, with 7 bases identical to TRBD1. Germline CDR1 LNHNV, CDR2 YYDKDF (reference sequence). CDR3 length: 19 residues. After removal of 2 bases from V and 0 bases from J, the junction contained 10 bases not matched to a gene. This CDR3 is CATSRRGGGRFSYNSPLHF. DNA for the CDR3: TGTGCCACCAGCAGACGAGGGGGCGGGCGCTTCTCCTATAATTCACCCCTCCACTTT.

In its sample, this clone was seen a few times. J is TRBJ2-5 and V is TRBV29-1; D not certain. Deletions cut 4 bases from V and 3 bases from J, with 9 bases between. Per the germline V gene, CDR1 is SQVTM and CDR2 is ANQGSEA. CDR3 size: 12 residues. In DNA, the CDR3 is TGCAGCGTTGTTTTTACCAAAGAGACCCAGTACTTC. Protein sequence: CSVVFTKETQYF.

This clone appeared a few times. The chain recombines TRBV29-1 with TRBJ1-2, with TRBD1 identical over 7 bases. The V gene end was trimmed by 0 bases and the J gene end by 2 bases; junction bases not matched to a gene: 3. CDR3 length: 14 amino acids. The germline gives CDR1 SQVTM, CDR2 ANQGSEA. The CDR3 DNA sequence: TGCAGCGTTGAAGAGCTGACAGGGAACTATGGCTACACCTTC. Its translation is CSVEELTGNYGYTF.

The chain recombines TRBV7-2 with TRBJ2-5, with D possibly being TRBD2 (5 bases). Trimming left V 5 bases short and J 4 bases short, with 14 bases between. This CDR3 comprises 14 residues. Germline assignment: CDR1 SGHTA and CDR2 FQGNSA. The CDR3 reads CASSRGPSLETQYF. The CDR3 DNA reads TGTGCCAGCAGCCGGGGTCCATCCCTAGAGACCCAGTACTTC.

This clone qualifies as medium-sized (0.01 to 0.1%). The V and J genes are TRBV7-6 and TRBJ1-6; TRBD1 might be the D (5 bases). Trimming removed 7 bases from V and 5 bases from J, with 12 bases in between. Germline V gene lookup returns CDR1 SGHVS and CDR2 FNYEAQ. The CDR3 sequence is 14 residues long. CDR3 sequence reads: CASTRGGDNSPLHF. The CDR3 nucleotides are TGTGCCAGCACCCGGGGGGGAGATAATTCACCCCTCCACTTT.

V gene TRBV29-1 combines with J gene TRBJ1-1; D is undetermined. V gave up 0 bases and J gave up 0 bases, with 11 bases separating them. The CDR3 runs to 15 residues. Germline V gene data show CDR1 as SQVTM and CDR2 as ANQGSEA. CDR3 DNA: TGCAGCGTTGAAGATCGTCGGCGGGTGAACACTGAAGCTTTCTTT. Its translation: CSVEDRRRVNTEAFF.

The chain uses TRBV29-1 and TRBJ2-6; D is undetermined. Germline V CDR1 and CDR2: SQVTM, ANQGSEA. CDR3 length equals 17 residues. The V and J ends lost 2 bases and 0 bases respectively, with 14 bases between them. Here the CDR3 DNA reads TGCAGCGTTGAATGGTCCGACTGGGGCTCTGGGGCCAACGTCCTGACTTTC. Protein: CSVEWSDWGSGANVLTF.

As concerns this clone: This CDR3 is also generated by other DNA sequences in the sample. The chain recombines TRBV6-5 with TRBJ2-2; D ambiguous. The CDR3 runs to 14 residues. Germline assignment: CDR1 MNHEY and CDR2 SVGAGI. Trimming took off 0 bases at V and 4 bases at J, with 6 bases between the two ends. Here the CDR3 DNA reads TGTGCCAGCAGTTACTCTAGAGGCACCGGGGAGCTGTTTTTT. It translates to CASSYSRGTGELFF.

This clone came up a few times. This chain uses TRBV27 with TRBJ2-7; TRBD1 is a possible D gene (7 bases). The CDR3 length is 13 residues. The V gene lost 8 bases and the J gene lost 1 base, with 12 bases spanning the gap. The germline V gene encodes CDR1 MNHEY and CDR2 SMNVEV (reference sequence). The CDR3 nucleotides are TGTGCCAGCGTGGCAGGGGGGTCCTACGAGCAGTACTTC. It translates to CASVAGGSYEQYF.

The V call is TRBV2, the J call TRBJ2-3, with TRBD2 identical over 7 bases. V shed 0 bases, J shed 8 bases, and the junction held 8 bases outside the gene matches. The CDR3 covers 15 residues. Germline V gene lookup returns CDR1 SNHLY and CDR2 FYNNEI. For the CDR3, the DNA is TGTGCCAGCAGTGAAGCCGGCGGGGGTGCCGTTACGCAGTATTTT. Translation gives CASSEAGGGAVTQYF.

The chain links TRBV30 to TRBJ2-1, with 8 bases aligning to TRBD1. The V gene end was trimmed by 0 bases and the J gene end by 4 bases; junction bases not matched to a gene: 2. From germline, CDR1 is GTSNPN and CDR2 SVGIG (reference sequence). This CDR3 has 14 amino acids. The CDR3 DNA reads as TGTGCCTGGAGTGTACAGGGGGTGTACAATGAGCAGTTCTTC. Protein sequence: CAWSVQGVYNEQFF.

In this sample, this clone turned up a few times. As DNA, the CDR3 is TGTGCCAGCAGCCCTTCTAGCGGGGCGGGCTACGAGCAGTACTTC. It is translated as CASSPSSGAGYEQYF. The rearrangement links TRBV11-2 to TRBJ2-7, with TRBD2 matching over 9 bases. The CDR3 runs to 15 residues. The V gene end was trimmed by 5 bases and the J gene end by 3 bases; junction bases not matched to a gene: 8. Germline CDR1 reads SGHAT; CDR2 reads FQNNGV.

A remark on this clone: Germline and junction disagree at one end, which may indicate a read error. The V gene is TRBV30, the J gene TRBJ2-6; D is unclear. This CDR3 has 12 amino acids. Germline V CDR1 and CDR2: GTSNPN, SVGIG (reference sequence). CDR3 amino acids: CAWSVLGGPSAF. For the CDR3, the DNA is TGTGCCTGGAGTGTACTGGGTGGCCCCTCGGCTTTC.